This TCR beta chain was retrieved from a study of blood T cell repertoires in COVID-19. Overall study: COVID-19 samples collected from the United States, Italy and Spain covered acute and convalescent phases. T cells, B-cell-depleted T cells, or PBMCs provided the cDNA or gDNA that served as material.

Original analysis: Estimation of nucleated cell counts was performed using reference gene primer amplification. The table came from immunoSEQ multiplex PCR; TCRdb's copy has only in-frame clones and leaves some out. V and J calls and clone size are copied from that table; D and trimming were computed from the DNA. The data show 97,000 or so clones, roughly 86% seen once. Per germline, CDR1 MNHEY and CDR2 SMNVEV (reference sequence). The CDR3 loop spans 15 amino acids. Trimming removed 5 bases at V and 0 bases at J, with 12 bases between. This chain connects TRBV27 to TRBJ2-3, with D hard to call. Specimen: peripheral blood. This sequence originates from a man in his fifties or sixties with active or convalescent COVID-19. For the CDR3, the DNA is TGTGCCAGCAGTCCCCAGACGGGTAGCACAGATACGCAGTATTTT. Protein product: CASSPQTGSTDTQYF.